This TCR beta chain was recorded in a study of blood T cell repertoires in COVID-19. Study as a whole: From the United States, Italy and Spain came samples of acute and convalescent COVID-19. T cells, B-cell-depleted T cells, or PBMCs provided the cDNA or gDNA that served as material.

Authors' data handling: Amplified reference gene primers provided the basis for estimating nucleated cell counts. Clones were sequenced by immunoSEQ multiplex PCR, and TCRdb holds only the in-frame ones, with some missing. V and J calls and clone size are copied from that table; D and trimming were computed from the DNA. This table has roughly 24,000 clones, roughly 84% appearing once. CDR3 length: 12 amino acids. Germline CDR1 reads SGHDN; CDR2 reads FVKESK. V lost 2 bases and J lost 13, with 14 bases in between. This receptor was taken from a human donor in a cohort sampled during active COVID-19. This rearrangement joins TRBV14 to TRBJ2-5; D is possibly TRBD1 (7 bases). Sequenced: peripheral blood. This CDR3 reads CASSQNRGLLYF. Written as DNA, the CDR3 is TGTGCCAGCAGCCAAAACAGGGGACTTTTGTACTTC.